This T cell receptor (beta chain) stems from a study of shared clonotypes between healthy human individuals. Regarding the study as a whole: The low donor count limited represented genetic and exposure-history diversity. When naive CD4 clonotypes were compared across four donors, around 5% were shared. The authors sampled blood alone, and tissue repertoires likely differ.

V lost 7 bases, J lost 5 bases, and 6 bases stayed unmatched. Per germline, CDR1 SGDLS and CDR2 YYNGEE. The CDR3 loop spans 15 amino acids. With regard to this clone: Its antigen is as yet unknown.

As defined, naive CD8 cells were CD45RO-negative and positively selected for CCR7, with terminally differentiated effector memory CD45RA+ cells excluded. Under the authors' procedure: Junction-only immunoSEQ sequences carried no quality scores, so filtering differed. Sequenced by immunoSEQ multiplex PCR; TCRdb stores in-frame clones only, minus some. V and J calls and clone size are as listed in that table; D and trimming were resolved from the DNA. In the table there are roughly 1,800,000 clones, about 94% of which are singletons. This clonotype was obtained from a man aged 18 to 29 in good health. V is TRBV9 and J is TRBJ2-1, with TRBD2 matching 13 bases. The sequenced sample was naive CD8+ T cells sorted from blood. The CDR3 DNA reads as TGTGCCAGCGGCTGGGGACTAGCGGGAAACAATGAGCAGTTCTTC. Its protein is CASGWGLAGNNEQFF. Complete variable domain (other parts from reference TRBV9 and TRBJ2-1): DSGVTQTPKHLITATGQRVTLRCSPRSGDLSVYWYQQSLDQGLQFLIQYYNGEERAKGNILERFSAQQFPDLHSELNLSSLELGDSALYFCASGWGLAGNNEQFFGPGTRLTVL.